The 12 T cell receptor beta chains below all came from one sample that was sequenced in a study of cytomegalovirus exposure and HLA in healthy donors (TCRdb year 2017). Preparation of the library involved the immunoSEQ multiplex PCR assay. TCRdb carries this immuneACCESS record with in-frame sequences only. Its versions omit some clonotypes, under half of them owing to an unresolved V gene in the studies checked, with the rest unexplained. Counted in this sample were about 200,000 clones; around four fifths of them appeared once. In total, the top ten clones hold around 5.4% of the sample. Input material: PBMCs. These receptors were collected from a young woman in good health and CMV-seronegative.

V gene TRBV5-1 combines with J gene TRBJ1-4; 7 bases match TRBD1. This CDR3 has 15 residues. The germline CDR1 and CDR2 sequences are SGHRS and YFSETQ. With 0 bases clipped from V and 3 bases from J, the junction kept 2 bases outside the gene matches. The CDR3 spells CASSLEGAANEKLFF. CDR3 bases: TGCGCCAGCAGCTTGGAGGGGGCGGCTAATGAAAAACTGTTTTTT.

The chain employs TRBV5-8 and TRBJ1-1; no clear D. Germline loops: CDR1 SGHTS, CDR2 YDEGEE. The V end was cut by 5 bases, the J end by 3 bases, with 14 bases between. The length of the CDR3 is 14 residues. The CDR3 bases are TGTGCCAGCAGGCGGGCCCGCATGGACACTGAAGCTTTCTTT. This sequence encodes CASRRARMDTEAFF.

This CDR3 is CAMRAALEYEQYF. DNA for the CDR3: TGTGCCATGAGAGCGGCACTCGAGTACGAGCAGTACTTC. The chain links TRBV10-3 to TRBJ2-7; weak D call: TRBD2 (5 bases). The germline CDR1 and CDR2 sequences are ENHRY and SYGVKD. V dropped 9 bases and J dropped 4 bases, with 16 bases sitting between them. CDR3 length: 13 amino acids.

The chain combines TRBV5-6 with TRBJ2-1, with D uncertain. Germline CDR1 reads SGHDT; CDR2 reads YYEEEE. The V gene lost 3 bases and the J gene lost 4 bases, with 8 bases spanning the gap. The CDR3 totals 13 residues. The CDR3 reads CASSWTGYNEQFF. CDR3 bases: TGTGCCAGCAGCTGGACGGGTTACAATGAGCAGTTCTTC.

Written as DNA, the CDR3 is TGTGCCAGCAGCCTATCTCCTAGCGGGAGGACGCAGTATTTT. Translating it yields CASSLSPSGRTQYF. V gene TRBV7-2 combines with J gene TRBJ2-3; 11 nucleotides line up with TRBD2. The trim removed 5 bases at V and 9 bases at J, leaving 7 bases unmatched. The germline gives CDR1 SGHTA, CDR2 FQGNSA. The CDR3 length is 14 residues.

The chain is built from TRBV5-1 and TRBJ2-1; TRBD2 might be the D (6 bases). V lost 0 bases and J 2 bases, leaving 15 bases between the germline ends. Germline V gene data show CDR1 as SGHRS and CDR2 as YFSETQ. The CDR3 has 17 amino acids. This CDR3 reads CASSLEGTGAAYNEQFF. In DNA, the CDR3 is TGCGCCAGCAGCTTGGAAGGTACGGGAGCTGCCTACAATGAGCAGTTCTTC.

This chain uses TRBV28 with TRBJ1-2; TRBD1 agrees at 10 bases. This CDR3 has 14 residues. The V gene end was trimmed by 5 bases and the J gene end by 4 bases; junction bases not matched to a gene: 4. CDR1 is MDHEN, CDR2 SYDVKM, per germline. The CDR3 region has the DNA TGTGCCAGCAGTCTGACAGGGGGCTTCTATGGCTACACCTTC. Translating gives CASSLTGGFYGYTF.

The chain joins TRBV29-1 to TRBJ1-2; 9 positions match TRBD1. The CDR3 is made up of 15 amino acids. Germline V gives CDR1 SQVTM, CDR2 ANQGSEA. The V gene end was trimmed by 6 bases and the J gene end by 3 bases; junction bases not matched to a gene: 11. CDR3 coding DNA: TGCAGCGTGACCGGGACAGGGTTCAGTGACTATGGCTACACCTTC. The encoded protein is CSVTGTGFSDYGYTF. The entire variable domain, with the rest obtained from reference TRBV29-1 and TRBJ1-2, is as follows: SAVISQKPSRDICQRGTSLTIQCQVDSQVTMMFWYRQQPGQSLTLIATANQGSEATYESGFVIDKFPISRPNLTFSTLTVSNMSPEDSSIYLCSVTGTGFSDYGYTFGSGTRLTVV.

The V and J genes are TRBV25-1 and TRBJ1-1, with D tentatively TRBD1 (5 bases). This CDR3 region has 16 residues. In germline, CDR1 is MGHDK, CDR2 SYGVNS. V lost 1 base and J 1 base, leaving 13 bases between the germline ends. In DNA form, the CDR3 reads TGTGCCAGCAGTGAATTGGGGGAGGGCCGGAACACTGAAGCTTTCTTT. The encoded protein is CASSELGEGRNTEAFF.

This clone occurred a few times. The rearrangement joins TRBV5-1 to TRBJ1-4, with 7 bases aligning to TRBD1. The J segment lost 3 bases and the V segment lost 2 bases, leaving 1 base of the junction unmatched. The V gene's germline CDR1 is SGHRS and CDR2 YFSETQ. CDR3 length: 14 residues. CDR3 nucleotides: TGCGCCAGCAGCTTAGGGGGCCCTAATGAAAAACTGTTTTTT. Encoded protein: CASSLGGPNEKLFF.

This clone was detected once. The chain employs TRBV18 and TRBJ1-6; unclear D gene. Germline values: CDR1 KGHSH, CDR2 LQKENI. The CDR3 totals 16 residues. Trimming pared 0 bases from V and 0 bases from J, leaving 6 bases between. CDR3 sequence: CASSPPMSSYNSPLHF. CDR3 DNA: TGTGCCAGCTCACCACCTATGAGCTCCTATAATTCACCCCTCCACTTT.

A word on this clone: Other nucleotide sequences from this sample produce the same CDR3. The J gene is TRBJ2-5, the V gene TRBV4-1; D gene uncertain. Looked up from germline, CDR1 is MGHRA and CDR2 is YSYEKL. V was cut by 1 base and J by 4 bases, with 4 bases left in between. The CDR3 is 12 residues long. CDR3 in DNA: TGCGCCAGCAGCCAAGGTGGAGAGACCCAGTACTTC. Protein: CASSQGGETQYF.